This T cell receptor (beta chain) was identified in a study of OX40 agonist ivuxolimab in advanced cancers. Trimming removed 2 bases at V and 11 bases at J, with 16 bases between. The CDR3 consists of 14 residues. CDR1 and CDR2 from the germline V gene are KGHSH and LQKENI. Using immunoSEQ multiplex PCR, the repertoire was profiled, and TCRdb retains in-frame clones only, with some absent. This sample yields some 97,000 clones, of which approximately 90% are seen a single time; 0.5% to 0.65% belongs to the top ten. The receptor comes from an adult with an advanced solid tumor such as melanoma, head and neck, liver or kidney cancer. The sample here was CD4+ or CD8+ T cells sorted from blood, taken in a trial of the OX40 agonist ivuxolimab. The rearrangement joins TRBV18 to TRBJ2-1; possible D gene TRBD2, 5 bases. As DNA, the CDR3 is TGTGCCAGCTCACCATTCCCGGGCCCCGGGAAGCAGTTCTTC. The encoded protein is CASSPFPGPGKQFF. Full variable domain (rest looked up from reference TRBV18 and TRBJ2-1): NAGVMQNPRHLVRRRGQEARLRCSPMKGHSHVYWYRQLPEEGLKFMVYLQKENIIDESGMPKERFSAEFPKEGPSILRIQQVVRGDSAAYFCASSPFPGPGKQFFGPGTRLTVL.